This T cell receptor beta chain originates from a study of T-cell memory formation after mild COVID-19. General study results and limits: Clones that contracted from day 15 to 85 had balanced CD4/CD8; later expanders were CD4+ biased. Some clones that responded were present in memory (sampled pre-infection), which suggests cross-reactive memory joined.

The V gene lost 4 bases and the J gene lost 7 bases, with 2 bases spanning the gap. The germline gives CDR1 LNHDA, CDR2 SQIVND (reference sequence). This CDR3 spans 10 amino acids. This clonotype was recorded many times. Its antigen is still unknown. A single record per CDR3 protein comes from TCRdb applying MiXCR to the 5' RACE reads. Altogether 250,000 to 350,000 distinct CDR3 sequences are present, roughly a fifth being singletons, with the ten largest covering around 21%. The rearrangement uses TRBV19 and TRBJ2-1; D call uncertain. The sequenced sample was PBMCs or a T cell subset sorted from them (not recorded which). The origin of this receptor is a man aged 18-30 years who had mild COVID-19 (a few samples of this study predate the infection). Cell type and time point are not known. CDR3 region: CASSTNEQFF. The CDR3, as DNA: TGTGCCAGTAGTACAAATGAGCAGTTCTTC.